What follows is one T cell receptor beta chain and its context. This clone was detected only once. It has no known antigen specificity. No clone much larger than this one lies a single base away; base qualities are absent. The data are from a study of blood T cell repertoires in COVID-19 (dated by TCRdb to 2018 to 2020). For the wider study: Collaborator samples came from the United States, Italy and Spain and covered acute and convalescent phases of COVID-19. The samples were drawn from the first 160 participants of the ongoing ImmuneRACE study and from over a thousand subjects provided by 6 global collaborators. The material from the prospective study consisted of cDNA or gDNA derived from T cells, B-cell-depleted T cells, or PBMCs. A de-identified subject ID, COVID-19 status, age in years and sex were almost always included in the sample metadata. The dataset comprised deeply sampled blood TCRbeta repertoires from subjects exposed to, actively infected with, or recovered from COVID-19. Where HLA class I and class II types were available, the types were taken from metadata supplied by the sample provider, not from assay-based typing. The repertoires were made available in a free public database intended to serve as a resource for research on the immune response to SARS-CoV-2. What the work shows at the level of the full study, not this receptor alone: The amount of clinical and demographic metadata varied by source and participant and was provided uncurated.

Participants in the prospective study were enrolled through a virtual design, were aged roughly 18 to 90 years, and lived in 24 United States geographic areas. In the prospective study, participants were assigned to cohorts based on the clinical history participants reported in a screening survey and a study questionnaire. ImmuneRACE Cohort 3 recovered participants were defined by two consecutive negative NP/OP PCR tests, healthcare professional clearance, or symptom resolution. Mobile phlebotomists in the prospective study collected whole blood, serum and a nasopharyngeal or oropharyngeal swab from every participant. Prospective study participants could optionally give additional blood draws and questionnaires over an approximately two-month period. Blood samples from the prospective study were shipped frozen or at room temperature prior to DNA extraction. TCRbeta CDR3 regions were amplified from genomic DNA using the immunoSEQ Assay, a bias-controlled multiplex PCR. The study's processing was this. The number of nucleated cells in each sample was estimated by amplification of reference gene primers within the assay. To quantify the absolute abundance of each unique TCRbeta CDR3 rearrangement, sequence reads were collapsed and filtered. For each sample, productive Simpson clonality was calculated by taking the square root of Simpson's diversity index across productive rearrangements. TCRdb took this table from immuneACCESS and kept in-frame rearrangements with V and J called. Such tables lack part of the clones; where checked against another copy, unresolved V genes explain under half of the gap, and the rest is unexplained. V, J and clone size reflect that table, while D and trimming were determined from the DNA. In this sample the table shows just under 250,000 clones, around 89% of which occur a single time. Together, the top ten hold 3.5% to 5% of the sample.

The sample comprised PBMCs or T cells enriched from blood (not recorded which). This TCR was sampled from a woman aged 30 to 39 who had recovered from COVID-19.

The DNA sequence follows: TGTGCCAGCAGCTCCAGACTAGCGGGAGAGGAAACGCAGTATTTT. Translated, it gives CASSSRLAGEETQYF. The rearrangement joined TRBV11-1 to TRBJ2-3, with 12 middle bases fitting TRBD2. The cysteine opens and the phenylalanine closes a CDR3 of 15 amino acids. Solely the CDR3 DNA is kept, with 45 bases framed from the first base. CDR1 and CDR2 (SGHAT, FQDESV) derive from the germline V gene (reference sequence). Relative to germline, V is missing 4 bases and J is missing 9 bases, with 8 bases of the junction outside any gene match.